These 26 T cell receptor beta chains were sequenced from one sample in a study of blood T cell repertoires in COVID-19 (dated by TCRdb to about 2020). The library was produced with the immunoSEQ multiplex PCR assay. TCRdb retrieved this table from immuneACCESS and kept in-frame rearrangements only. Not all clones are present; in checked studies, unresolved V genes account for under half, and no reason is known for the remainder. This sample gives 150,000 to 200,000 clones in total; about 88% of them show up just once. The ten largest make up 7% of the sample. Source material: peripheral blood. All receptors derive from a woman older than 75 in a cohort sampled during active or convalescent COVID-19.

V usage is TRBV11-2 and J usage is TRBJ1-4; D is unclear. Trimming cost V 5 bases and J 3 bases, with 13 bases left between them. The CDR3 has 15 residues. Germline V gene sequence: CDR1 SGHAT, CDR2 FQNNGV. The CDR3 DNA is TGTGCCAGCAGCACCCACGCTGAGGCTAATGAAAAACTGTTTTTT. Amino acid sequence: CASSTHAEANEKLFF. The entire variable domain, with the rest obtained from reference TRBV11-2 and TRBJ1-4, is as follows: EAGVAQSPRYKIIEKRQSVAFWCNPISGHATLYWYQQILGQGPKLLIQFQNNGVVDDSQLPKDRFSAERLKGVDSTLKIQPAKLEDSAVYLCASSTHAEANEKLFFGSGTQLSVL.

The V and J genes are TRBV7-9 and TRBJ2-1; the D gene is possibly TRBD1 (5 bases). The germline V gene has CDR1 SEHNR and CDR2 FQNEAQ (reference sequence). The V and J ends lost 5 bases and 3 bases respectively, with 14 bases between them. The CDR3 runs to 15 residues. CDR3 region: CASSHDSPNYNEQFF. CDR3 in DNA: TGTGCCAGCAGCCACGACAGCCCTAACTACAATGAGCAGTTCTTC.

V gene TRBV6-5 combines with J gene TRBJ1-2; a possible D gene is TRBD1 (5 bases). Trimming shortened V by 2 bases and J by 3 bases, and 7 bases separated the two germline ends. This CDR3 is built from 13 residues. Germline CDR1 is MNHEY and CDR2 is SVGAGI. The DNA for the CDR3 is TGTGCCAGCAGTTACGACAGCCACTATGGCTACACCTTC. Its protein product is CASSYDSHYGYTF.

The chain recombines TRBV4-1 with TRBJ2-3, with 15 nucleotides matching TRBD2. Trimming took 4 bases from V and 2 from J; bases not matched to a gene: 4. The germline V gene encodes CDR1 MGHRA and CDR2 YSYEKL. This CDR3 comprises 17 residues. CDR3 amino acids: CASSRTSGGADTDTQYF. CDR3 sequence (DNA): TGCGCCAGCAGCCGGACTAGCGGGGGGGCCGACACAGATACGCAGTATTTT.

This clone turned up a few times. The chain recombines TRBV10-2 with TRBJ1-2; D perhaps matches TRBD1 (6 bases). Trimming took 3 bases from V and 5 from J, leaving 16 bases between them. The length of the CDR3 is 15 residues. In germline, CDR1 is WSHSY, CDR2 SAAADI. CDR3 sequence: CASSDGRGVDYGYTF. For the CDR3, the DNA is TGCGCCAGCAGTGATGGCAGGGGAGTTGATTATGGCTACACCTTC.

The J gene is TRBJ1-1, the V gene TRBV20-1; the D gene is possibly TRBD1 (5 bases). This CDR3 spans 11 amino acids. Looked up from germline, CDR1 is DFQATT and CDR2 is SNEGSKA (reference sequence). The CDR3 bases are TGCAAAGGGGCGGGAAACACTGAAGCTTTCTTT. Translation gives CKGAGNTEAFF.

The chain has TRBV18 and TRBJ2-1; TRBD1 aligns across 8 bases. V gave up 3 bases and J gave up 1 base; unmatched junction bases: 8. The CDR3 totals 17 residues. Per the germline V gene, CDR1 is KGHSH and CDR2 is LQKENI. Here the CDR3 DNA reads TGTGCCAGCTCACCCGCGACAGGGGTAGGATCCTACAATGAGCAGTTCTTC. Its protein is CASSPATGVGSYNEQFF.

The chain uses TRBV3-1 (or the pseudogene TRBV3-2) and TRBJ2-3; 7 positions match TRBD1. There are 11 residues in the CDR3. CDR1 LGHDT and CDR2 YNNKEL come from the germline V gene (reference sequence). CDR3: CGAGGTDTQYF. DNA of the CDR3: TGTGGGGCAGGGGGAACAGATACGCAGTATTTT.

This clone appeared a few times. The chain recombines TRBV6-5 with TRBJ1-2, with TRBD1 matching over 7 bases. The germline CDR1 and CDR2 sequences are MNHEY and SVGAGI. Trimming took 2 bases from V and 7 from J; bases not matched to a gene: 10. This CDR3 region has 15 residues. CDR3 in amino acids: CASSYTPEGAFGYTF. The CDR3 nucleotides are TGTGCCAGCAGTTACACCCCGGAGGGGGCATTTGGCTACACCTTC.

The V and J genes are TRBV3-1 (or the pseudogene TRBV3-2) and TRBJ2-2, with 7 nucleotides matching TRBD1. CDR1 LGHDT and CDR2 YNNKEL come from the germline V gene (reference sequence). V gave up 4 bases and J gave up 8 bases; unmatched junction bases: 13. This CDR3 is built from 16 residues. CDR3 loop: CASSLRGGPRTGELFF. Here the CDR3 DNA reads TGTGCCAGCAGCCTCCGAGGGGGCCCTCGTACTGGGGAGCTGTTTTTT.

The genes are TRBV19 and TRBJ1-1; 10 positions agree with TRBD1. CDR1 and CDR2 from the germline V gene are LNHDA and SQIVND (reference sequence). Unmatched junction bases numbered 3, after V lost 1 base and J lost 4 bases. This CDR3 is 15 amino acids long. Here the CDR3 DNA reads TGTGCCAGTAGTATAGTGCGGACAGGGGGCACTGAAGCTTTCTTT. It specifies CASSIVRTGGTEAFF.

The chain is built from TRBV6-2 or TRBV6-3 and TRBJ2-7; a possible D gene is TRBD1 (6 bases). The CDR3 extends over 12 amino acids. V was cut by 5 bases and J by 7 bases, with 12 bases left in between. Looked up from germline, CDR1 is MNHEY and CDR2 is SVGEGT. The CDR3 spells CASSTGPAEQYF. As DNA, the CDR3 is TGTGCCAGCAGTACAGGGCCTGCAGAGCAGTACTTC.

This chain uses TRBV3-1 (or the pseudogene TRBV3-2) with TRBJ1-4, with D possibly being TRBD1 (6 bases). The length of the CDR3 is 15 residues. Per the germline V gene, CDR1 is LGHDT and CDR2 is YNNKEL (reference sequence). V gave up 4 bases and J gave up 4 bases, with 13 bases separating them. For the CDR3, the DNA is TGTGCCAGCAGCCTCAGACAGGTTCTTAATGAAAAACTGTTTTTT. Translation: CASSLRQVLNEKLFF.

In its sample, this clone was seen many times. The V call is TRBV11-2, the J call TRBJ2-5, with 7 nucleotides matching TRBD1. The V segment lost 3 bases and the J segment 2 bases; nucleotides outside the gene matches: 9. Germline V lookup: CDR1 SGHAT, CDR2 FQNNGV. The CDR3 has 16 amino acids. CDR3 region: CASSFHHQGQQETQYF. The CDR3 DNA sequence: TGTGCCAGCAGCTTTCATCACCAGGGACAGCAAGAGACCCAGTACTTC.

The gene calls are TRBV5-1 and TRBJ1-2; the match to TRBD1 covers 9 bases. The CDR3 is 15 amino acids. Per the germline V gene, CDR1 is SGHRS and CDR2 is YFSETQ. Trimming took 3 bases from V and 0 from J; bases not matched to a gene: 3. The CDR3 DNA reads TGCGCCAGCAGCTCGGGACAGGGACCTAACTATGGCTACACCTTC. The encoded protein is CASSSGQGPNYGYTF.

The V and J genes are TRBV5-4 and TRBJ2-3; 8 bases align to TRBD2. This CDR3 spans 15 amino acids. J gave up 2 bases and V 5 bases, and 7 bases lay outside the gene matches. Germline CDR1 SGHNT, CDR2 YYREEE (reference sequence). CDR3 bases: TGTGCCAGCAGTAGCGGGAAACACTCCACAGATACGCAGTATTTT. This sequence encodes CASSSGKHSTDTQYF.

The chain employs TRBV4-2 and TRBJ2-3; no clear D gene. The CDR3 loop spans 14 amino acids. Trimming took off 0 bases at V and 1 base at J, with 5 bases between the two ends. Germline V gene sequence: CDR1 LGHNA, CDR2 YNFKEQ. CDR3 DNA: TGTGCCAGCAGCCAAGATCAGGGCACAGATACGCAGTATTTT. As protein: CASSQDQGTDTQYF.

The chain employs TRBV5-7 and TRBJ1-6, with TRBD1 as a possible D gene (6 bases). TRBV5-7 is known as an ORF, though its function is uncertain. CDR3 length: 18 amino acids. V dropped 4 bases and J dropped 0 bases, with 17 bases sitting between them. CDR3 sequence: CASSEGHNAPSYNSPLHF. Written as DNA, the CDR3 is TGTGCCAGCAGCGAGGGACACAATGCACCCTCCTATAATTCACCCCTCCACTTT.

This chain uses TRBV5-1 with TRBJ2-1; TRBD1 is a possible D gene (6 bases). The length of the CDR3 is 14 residues. Trimming stripped 6 bases from V and 4 bases from J, with 14 bases between. Germline CDR1 is SGHRS and CDR2 is YFSETQ. CDR3 DNA: TGCGCCAGCACCGACCGGGACACTTACAATGAGCAGTTCTTC. Translating it yields CASTDRDTYNEQFF.

This clone was counted once. This sequence joins TRBV9 and TRBJ2-1; 15 bases map to TRBD2. The CDR3 runs 16 residues. Germline V gene data show CDR1 as SGDLS and CDR2 as YYNGEE. V dropped 3 bases and J dropped 7; count of bases not matched to a gene: 5. The CDR3: CASSGTSGRVWNEQFF. The CDR3 region has the DNA TGTGCCAGCAGCGGGACTAGCGGGAGGGTATGGAATGAGCAGTTCTTC.

The DNA of the CDR3 is TGTGCCAGCTCACGATCGGGACAGGGGAACACTGAAGCTTTCTTT. Protein sequence: CASSRSGQGNTEAFF. This sequence joins TRBV18 and TRBJ1-1, with 9 bases identical to TRBD1. The J segment lost 1 base and the V segment lost 4 bases, leaving 4 bases of the junction unmatched. Germline CDR1 reads KGHSH; CDR2 reads LQKENI. The CDR3 spans 15 residues.

The V gene is TRBV2, the J gene TRBJ1-1; D call uncertain. V dropped 7 bases and J dropped 1 base, with 10 bases sitting between them. The germline V gene encodes CDR1 SNHLY and CDR2 FYNNEI. This CDR3 region has 13 residues. CDR3 loop: CASTLGANTEAFF. In nucleotides, the CDR3 is TGTGCCAGCACGCTCGGAGCGAACACTGAAGCTTTCTTT.

This chain uses TRBV7-2 with TRBJ2-3; TRBD2 matches 10 bases. Per the germline V gene, CDR1 is SGHTA and CDR2 is FQGNSA. V gave up 0 bases and J gave up 3 bases; unmatched junction bases: 9. The CDR3 is 18 residues long. The CDR3 DNA reads as TGTGCCAGCAGCTTAGCCCCATCTAGCGGGGGAAGAACAGATACGCAGTATTTT. Translated, it gives CASSLAPSSGGRTDTQYF.

The chain carries TRBV19 and TRBJ2-7; D may be TRBD1 (6 bases). The CDR3 runs to 15 residues. Trimming cost V 9 bases and J 2 bases, with 20 bases left between them. CDR1 and CDR2 from the germline V gene are LNHDA and SQIVND (reference sequence). CDR3 sequence (DNA): TGTGCCAGCCAAGTTGTGGCAGGGGACACCTACGAGCAGTACTTC. Translated: CASQVVAGDTYEQYF.

This CDR3 reads CASSLSSTDTQYF. CDR3 coding DNA: TGTGCCAGCTCACTCTCTTCCACAGATACGCAGTATTTT. The chain uses TRBV18 and TRBJ2-3; D not certain. This CDR3 is 13 amino acids long. V was shortened by 4 bases and J by 2 bases, with 7 bases between the two germline ends. Per germline, CDR1 KGHSH and CDR2 LQKENI.

The V gene is TRBV29-1, the J gene TRBJ1-1, with 7 bases lining up with TRBD1. The V and J ends lost 7 bases and 1 base, in that order; junction bases with no gene match: 6. The CDR3 extends over 13 amino acids. CDR1 SQVTM and CDR2 ANQGSEA come from the germline V gene. The CDR3 DNA is TGCAGCGCCGGGACAGCCCCGAACACTGAAGCTTTCTTT. This sequence encodes CSAGTAPNTEAFF.